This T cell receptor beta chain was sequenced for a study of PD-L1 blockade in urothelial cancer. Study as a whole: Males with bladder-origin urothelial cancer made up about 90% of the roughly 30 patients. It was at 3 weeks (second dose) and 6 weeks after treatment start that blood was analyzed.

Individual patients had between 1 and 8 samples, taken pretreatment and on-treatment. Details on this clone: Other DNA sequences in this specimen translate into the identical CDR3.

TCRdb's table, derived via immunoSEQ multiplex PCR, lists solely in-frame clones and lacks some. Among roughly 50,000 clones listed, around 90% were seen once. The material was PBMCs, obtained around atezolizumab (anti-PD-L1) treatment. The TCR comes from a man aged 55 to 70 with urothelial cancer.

The CDR3 spells CASSQDRGFYEQYF. The CDR3 DNA is TGCGCCAGCAGCCAAGACAGGGGGTTCTACGAGCAGTACTTC. This rearrangement joins TRBV4-3 to TRBJ2-7, with TRBD1 matching over 7 bases. V shed 0 bases and J 3 bases; nucleotides not matched to a gene: 2. The CDR3 is 14 residues long. Germline CDR1 LGHNA, CDR2 YSLEER.